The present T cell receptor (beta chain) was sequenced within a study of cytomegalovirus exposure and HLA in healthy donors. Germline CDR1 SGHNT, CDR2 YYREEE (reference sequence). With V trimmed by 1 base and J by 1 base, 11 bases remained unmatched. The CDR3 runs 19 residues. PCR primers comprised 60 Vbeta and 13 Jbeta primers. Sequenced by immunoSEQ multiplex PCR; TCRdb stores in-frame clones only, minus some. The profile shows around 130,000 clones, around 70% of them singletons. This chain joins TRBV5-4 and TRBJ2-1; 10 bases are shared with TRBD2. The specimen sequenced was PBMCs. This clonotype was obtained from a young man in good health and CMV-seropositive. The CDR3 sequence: CASSLLVSSGGFSYNEQFF. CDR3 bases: TGTGCCAGCAGCTTGTTGGTGTCTAGCGGGGGATTTTCCTACAATGAGCAGTTCTTC.